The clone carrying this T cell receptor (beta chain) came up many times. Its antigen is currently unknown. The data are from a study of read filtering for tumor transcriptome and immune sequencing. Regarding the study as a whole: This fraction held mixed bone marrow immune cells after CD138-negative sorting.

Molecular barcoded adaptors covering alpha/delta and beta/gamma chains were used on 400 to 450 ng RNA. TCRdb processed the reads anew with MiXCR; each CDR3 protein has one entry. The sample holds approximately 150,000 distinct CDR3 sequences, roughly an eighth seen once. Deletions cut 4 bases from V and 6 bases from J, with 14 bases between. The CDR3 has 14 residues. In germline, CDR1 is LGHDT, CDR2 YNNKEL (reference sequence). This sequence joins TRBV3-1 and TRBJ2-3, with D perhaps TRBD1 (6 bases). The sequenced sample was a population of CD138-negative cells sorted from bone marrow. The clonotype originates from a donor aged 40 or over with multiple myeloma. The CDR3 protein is CASSPDERGDTQYF. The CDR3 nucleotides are TGTGCCAGCAGCCCCGATGAGAGGGGGGATACGCAGTATTTT.